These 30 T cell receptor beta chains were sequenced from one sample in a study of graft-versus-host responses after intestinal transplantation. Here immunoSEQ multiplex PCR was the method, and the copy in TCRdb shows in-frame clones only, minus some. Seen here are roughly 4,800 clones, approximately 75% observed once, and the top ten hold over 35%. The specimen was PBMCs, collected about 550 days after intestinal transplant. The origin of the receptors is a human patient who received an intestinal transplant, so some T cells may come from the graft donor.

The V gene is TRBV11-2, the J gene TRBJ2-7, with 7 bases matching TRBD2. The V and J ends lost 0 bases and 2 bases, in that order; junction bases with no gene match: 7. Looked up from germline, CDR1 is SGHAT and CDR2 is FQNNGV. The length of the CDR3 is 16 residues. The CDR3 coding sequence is TGTGCCAGCAGCTTAGATTCTCTAGCGGCGACCTACGAGCAGTACTTC. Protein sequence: CASSLDSLAATYEQYF.

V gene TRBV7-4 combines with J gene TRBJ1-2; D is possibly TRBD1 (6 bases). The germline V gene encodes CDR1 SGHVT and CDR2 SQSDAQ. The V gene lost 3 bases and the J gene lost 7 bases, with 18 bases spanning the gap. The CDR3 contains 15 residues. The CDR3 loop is CASSFQTGLRGGYTF. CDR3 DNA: TGTGCCAGCAGCTTCCAAACAGGGTTAAGGGGTGGCTACACCTTC.

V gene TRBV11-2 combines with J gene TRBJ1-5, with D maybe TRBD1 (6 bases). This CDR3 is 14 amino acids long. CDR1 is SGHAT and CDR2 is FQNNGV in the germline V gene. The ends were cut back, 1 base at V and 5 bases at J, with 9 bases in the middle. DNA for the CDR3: TGTGCCAGCAGCTTAGCCAGGGGAGATCAGCCCCAGCATTTT. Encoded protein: CASSLARGDQPQHF.

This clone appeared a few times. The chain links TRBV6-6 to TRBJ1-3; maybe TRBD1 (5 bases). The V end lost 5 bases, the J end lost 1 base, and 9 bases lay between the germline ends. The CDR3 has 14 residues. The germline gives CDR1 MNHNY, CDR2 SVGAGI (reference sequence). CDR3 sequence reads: CASSQGESGNTIYF. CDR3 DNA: TGTGCCAGCAGTCAAGGGGAATCTGGAAACACCATATATTTT.

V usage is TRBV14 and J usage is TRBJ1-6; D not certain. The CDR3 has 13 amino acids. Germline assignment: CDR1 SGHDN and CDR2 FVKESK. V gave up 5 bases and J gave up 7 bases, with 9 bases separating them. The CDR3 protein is CASSAMGNSPLHF. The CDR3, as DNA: TGTGCCAGCAGCGCGATGGGGAATTCACCCCTCCACTTT.

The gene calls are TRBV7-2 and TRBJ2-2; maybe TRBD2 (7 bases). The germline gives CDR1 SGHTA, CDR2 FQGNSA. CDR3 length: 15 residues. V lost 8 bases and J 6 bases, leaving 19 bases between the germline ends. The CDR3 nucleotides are TGTGCCAGCGACCCAAGGGGGGGGCAGGCCGGGGAGCTGTTTTTT. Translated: CASDPRGGQAGELFF. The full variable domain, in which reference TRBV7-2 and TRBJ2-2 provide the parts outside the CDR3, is GAGVSQSPSNKVTEKGKDVELRCDPISGHTALYWYRQSLGQGLEFLIYFQGNSAPDKSGLPSDRFSAERTGGSVSTLTIQRTQQEDSAVYLCASDPRGGQAGELFFGEGSRLTVL.

CDR3 coding DNA: TGCGCCAGCAGCCAGCGACTAGCGGGGGACCCGACCGGGGAGCTGTTTTTT. Its protein is CASSQRLAGDPTGELFF. This chain links TRBV4-3 with TRBJ2-2; TRBD2 aligns across 12 bases. Germline V gene lookup returns CDR1 LGHNA and CDR2 YSLEER. V lost 3 bases and J lost 5; bases outside the gene matches: 7. CDR3 length equals 17 residues.

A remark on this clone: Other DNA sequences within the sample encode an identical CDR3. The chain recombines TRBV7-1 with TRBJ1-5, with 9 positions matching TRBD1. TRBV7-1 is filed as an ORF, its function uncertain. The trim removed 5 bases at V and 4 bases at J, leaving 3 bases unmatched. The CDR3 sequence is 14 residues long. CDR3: CASSLGTGNQPQHF. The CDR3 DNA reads TGTGCCAGCAGCCTTGGGACAGGGAATCAGCCCCAGCATTTT.

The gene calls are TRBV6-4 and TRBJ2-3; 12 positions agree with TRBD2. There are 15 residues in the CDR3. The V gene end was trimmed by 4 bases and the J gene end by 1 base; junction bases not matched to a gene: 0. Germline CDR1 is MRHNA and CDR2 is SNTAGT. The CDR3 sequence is CASSGLAGGTDTQYF. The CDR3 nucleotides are TGTGCCAGCAGTGGACTAGCGGGGGGCACAGATACGCAGTATTTT.

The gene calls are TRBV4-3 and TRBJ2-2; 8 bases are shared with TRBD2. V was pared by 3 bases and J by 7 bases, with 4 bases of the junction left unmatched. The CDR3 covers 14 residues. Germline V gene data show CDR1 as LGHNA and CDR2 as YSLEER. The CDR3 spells CASSHRGGSGELFF. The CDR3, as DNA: TGCGCCAGCAGCCATCGGGGGGGGAGCGGGGAGCTGTTTTTT.

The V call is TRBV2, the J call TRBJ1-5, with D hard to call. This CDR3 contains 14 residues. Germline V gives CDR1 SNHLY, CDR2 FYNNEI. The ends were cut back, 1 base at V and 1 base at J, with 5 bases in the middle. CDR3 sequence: CASSEDDSNQPQHF. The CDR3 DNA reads TGTGCCAGCAGTGAAGATGACAGCAATCAGCCCCAGCATTTT. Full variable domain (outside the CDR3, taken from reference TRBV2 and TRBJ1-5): EPEVTQTPSHQVTQMGQEVILRCVPISNHLYFYWYRQILGQKVEFLVSFYNNEISEKSEIFDDQFSVERPDGSNFTLKIRSTKLEDSAMYFCASSEDDSNQPQHFGDGTRLSIL.

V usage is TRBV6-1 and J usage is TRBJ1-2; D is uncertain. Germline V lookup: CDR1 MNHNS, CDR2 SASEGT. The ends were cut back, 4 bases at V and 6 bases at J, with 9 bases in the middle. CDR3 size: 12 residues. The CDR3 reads CASSGLNHGYTF. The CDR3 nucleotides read TGTGCCAGCAGTGGACTGAACCATGGCTACACCTTC.

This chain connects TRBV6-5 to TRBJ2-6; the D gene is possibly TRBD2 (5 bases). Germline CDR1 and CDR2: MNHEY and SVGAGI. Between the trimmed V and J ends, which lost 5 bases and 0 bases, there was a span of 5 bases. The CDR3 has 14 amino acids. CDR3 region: CASSEGSGANVLTF. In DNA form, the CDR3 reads TGTGCCAGCAGTGAGGGCTCTGGGGCCAACGTCCTGACTTTC.

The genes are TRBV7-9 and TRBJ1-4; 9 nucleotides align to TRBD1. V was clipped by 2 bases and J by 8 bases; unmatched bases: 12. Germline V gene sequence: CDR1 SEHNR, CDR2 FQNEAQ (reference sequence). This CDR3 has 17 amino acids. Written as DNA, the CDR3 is TGTGCCAGCAGCTTAATTGAACCGGGACAGGGTCGCGAAAAACTGTTTTTT. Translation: CASSLIEPGQGREKLFF.

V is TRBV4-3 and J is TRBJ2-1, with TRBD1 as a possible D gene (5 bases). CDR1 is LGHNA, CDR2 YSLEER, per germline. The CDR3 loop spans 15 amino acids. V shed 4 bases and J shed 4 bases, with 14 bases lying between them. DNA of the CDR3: TGCGCCAGCAGCCCAAGGGGTGATGGTTACAATGAGCAGTTCTTC. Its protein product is CASSPRGDGYNEQFF.

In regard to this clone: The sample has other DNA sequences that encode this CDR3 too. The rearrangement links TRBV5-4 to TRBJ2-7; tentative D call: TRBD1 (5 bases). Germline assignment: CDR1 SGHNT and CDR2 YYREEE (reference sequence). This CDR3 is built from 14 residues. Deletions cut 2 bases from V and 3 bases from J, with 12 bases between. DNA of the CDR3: TGTGCCAGCAGCTTAAGGGGCGCAGACTACGAGCAGTACTTC. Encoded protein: CASSLRGADYEQYF.

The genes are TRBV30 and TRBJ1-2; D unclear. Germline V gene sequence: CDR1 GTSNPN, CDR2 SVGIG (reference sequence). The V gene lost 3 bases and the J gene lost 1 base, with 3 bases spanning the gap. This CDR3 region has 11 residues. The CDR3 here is CAWSVNYGYTF. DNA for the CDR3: TGTGCCTGGAGCGTTAACTATGGCTACACCTTC.

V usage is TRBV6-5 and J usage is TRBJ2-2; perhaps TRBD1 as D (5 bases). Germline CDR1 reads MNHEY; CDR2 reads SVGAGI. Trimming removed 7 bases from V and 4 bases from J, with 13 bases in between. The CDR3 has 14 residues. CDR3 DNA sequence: TGTGCCAGCAATGCTGCGACAGTCACCGGGGAGCTGTTTTTT. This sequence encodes CASNAATVTGELFF.

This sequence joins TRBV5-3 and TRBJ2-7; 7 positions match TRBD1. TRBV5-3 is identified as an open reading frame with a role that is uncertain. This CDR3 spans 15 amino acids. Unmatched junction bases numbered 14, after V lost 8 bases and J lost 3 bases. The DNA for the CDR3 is TGTGCCAGCTCCCGAGGGGGCAGCACTCACTACGAGCAGTACTTC. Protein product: CASSRGGSTHYEQYF.

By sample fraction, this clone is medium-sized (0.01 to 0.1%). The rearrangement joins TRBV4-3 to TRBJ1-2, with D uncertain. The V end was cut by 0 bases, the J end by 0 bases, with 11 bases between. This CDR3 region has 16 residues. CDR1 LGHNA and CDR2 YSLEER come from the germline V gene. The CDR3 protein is CASSQDSGYTNYGYTF. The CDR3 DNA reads TGCGCCAGCAGCCAAGACAGCGGATATACTAACTATGGCTACACCTTC.

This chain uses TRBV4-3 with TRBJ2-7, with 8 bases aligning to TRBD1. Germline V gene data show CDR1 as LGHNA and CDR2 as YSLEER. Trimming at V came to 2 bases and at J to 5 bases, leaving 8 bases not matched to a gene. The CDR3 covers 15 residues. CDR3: CASSQMGQATHEQYF. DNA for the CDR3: TGCGCCAGCAGCCAAATGGGACAGGCTACCCACGAGCAGTACTTC.

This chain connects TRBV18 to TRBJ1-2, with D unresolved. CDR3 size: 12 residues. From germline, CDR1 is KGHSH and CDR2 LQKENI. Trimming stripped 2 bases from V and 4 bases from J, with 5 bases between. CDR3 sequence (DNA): TGTGCCAGCTCACCAAACGGCTATGGCTACACCTTC. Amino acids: CASSPNGYGYTF. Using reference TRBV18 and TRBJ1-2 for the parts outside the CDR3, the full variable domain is NAGVMQNPRHLVRRRGQEARLRCSPMKGHSHVYWYRQLPEEGLKFMVYLQKENIIDESGMPKERFSAEFPKEGPSILRIQQVVRGDSAAYFCASSPNGYGYTFGSGTRLTVV.

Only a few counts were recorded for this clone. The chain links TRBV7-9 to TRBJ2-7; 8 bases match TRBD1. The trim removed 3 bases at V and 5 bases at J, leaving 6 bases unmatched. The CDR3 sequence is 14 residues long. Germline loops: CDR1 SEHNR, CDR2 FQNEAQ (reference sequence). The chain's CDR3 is CASSFRRQGHEQYF. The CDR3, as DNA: TGTGCCAGCAGCTTCCGCCGACAGGGGCACGAGCAGTACTTC.

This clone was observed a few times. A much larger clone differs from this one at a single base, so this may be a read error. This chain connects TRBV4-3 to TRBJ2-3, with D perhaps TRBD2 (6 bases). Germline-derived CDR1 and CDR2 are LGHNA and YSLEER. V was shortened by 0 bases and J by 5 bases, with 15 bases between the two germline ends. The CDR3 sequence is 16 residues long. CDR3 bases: TGCGCCAGCAGCCAAGACAGCGGGTATACACTAGATACGCAGTATTTT. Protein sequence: CASSQDSGYTLDTQYF.

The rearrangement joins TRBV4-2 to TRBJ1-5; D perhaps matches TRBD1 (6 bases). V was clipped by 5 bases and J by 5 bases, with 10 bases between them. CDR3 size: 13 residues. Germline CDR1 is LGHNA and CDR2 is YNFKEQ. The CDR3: CASSFPGDQPQHF. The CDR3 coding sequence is TGTGCCAGCAGCTTCCCAGGGGATCAGCCCCAGCATTTT.

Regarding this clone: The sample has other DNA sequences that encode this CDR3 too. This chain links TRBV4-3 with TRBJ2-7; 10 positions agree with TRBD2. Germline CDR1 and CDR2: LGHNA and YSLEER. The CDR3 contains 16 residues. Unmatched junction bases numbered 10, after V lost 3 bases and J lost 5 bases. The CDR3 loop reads CASSQDIASGGHEQYF. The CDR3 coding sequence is TGCGCCAGCAGCCAGGATATAGCTAGCGGGGGCCACGAGCAGTACTTC.

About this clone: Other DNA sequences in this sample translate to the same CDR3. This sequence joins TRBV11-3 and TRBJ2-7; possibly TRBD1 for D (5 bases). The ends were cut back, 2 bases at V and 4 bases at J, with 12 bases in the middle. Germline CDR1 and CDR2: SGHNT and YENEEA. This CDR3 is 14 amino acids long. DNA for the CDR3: TGTGCCAGCAGCTTAAGGGGCGCGGATTACGAGCAGTACTTC. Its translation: CASSLRGADYEQYF.

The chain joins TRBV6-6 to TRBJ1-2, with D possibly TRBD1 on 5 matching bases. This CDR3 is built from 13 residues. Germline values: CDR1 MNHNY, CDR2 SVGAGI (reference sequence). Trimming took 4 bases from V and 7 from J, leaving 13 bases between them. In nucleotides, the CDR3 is TGTGCCAGCAGTTTACAGGCATCTACTGGCTACACCTTC. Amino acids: CASSLQASTGYTF.

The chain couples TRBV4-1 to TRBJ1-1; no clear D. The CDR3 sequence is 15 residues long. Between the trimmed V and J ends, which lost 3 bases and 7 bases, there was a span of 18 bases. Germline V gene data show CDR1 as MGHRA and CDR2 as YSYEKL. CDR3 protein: CASSHLYPLEVEAFF. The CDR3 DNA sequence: TGCGCCAGCAGCCACCTCTATCCCTTGGAGGTTGAAGCTTTCTTT.

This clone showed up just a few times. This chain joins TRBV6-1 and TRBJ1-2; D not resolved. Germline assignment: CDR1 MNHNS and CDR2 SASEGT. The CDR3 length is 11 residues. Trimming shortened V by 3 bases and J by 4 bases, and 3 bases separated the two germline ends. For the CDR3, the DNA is TGTGCCAGCAGTGAGGGCTATGGCTACACCTTC. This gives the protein CASSEGYGYTF.